This TCR beta chain was documented in a study of yellow fever vaccine responses in identical twins. Germline V gene lookup returns CDR1 SNHLY and CDR2 FYNNEI. V gave up 8 bases and J gave up 0 bases; unmatched junction bases: 5. This CDR3 region has 14 residues. TCRdb reprocessed the RT-PCR reads via MiXCR and lists one record per CDR3 protein. The table lists 700 or so distinct CDR3 sequences, about 85% of them singletons. This sequence was found in a woman in her late teens or twenties who received the yellow fever vaccine. The V gene is TRBV2, the J gene TRBJ2-7; TRBD1 matches at 9 bases. The sequences come from T cells from blood (PBMCs), unsorted or a sorted subset (not recorded which), collected before or after yellow fever vaccination (not recorded which). CDR3 coding DNA: TGTGCCAGCCCAGGACAGGGGAGCTCCTACGAGCAGTACTTC. As protein: CASPGQGSSYEQYF.